This is a list of T cell receptor beta chains from one sample in a study of T cell repertoires in cytomegalovirus infection. TCRdb re-called the reads with MiXCR, one entry per CDR3 protein. Of 800,000 to 950,000 distinct CDR3 sequences listed, around a third are singletons. These receptors have no identified antigens. Sequencing used cultured CD8+ T cells from PBMCs, obtained from culture after CMV antigen stimulation. The receptors come from a human donor in good health (CMV status not recorded). Some clones in this sample may be carry-over from other donors' samples. The CDR3 runs from the conserved cysteine through the conserved F or W. The D gene is left open where the match is weak. Rows may omit the clone size; those that give it use once, few, many or a size class.

d_gene: -; abundance: -; j_gene: TRBJ1-1; v_gene: TRBV28; CDR3nt: TGTGCCAGCAGGGAGGGACCGCTGTTAGACACTGAAGCTTTCTTT; CDR3aa: CASREGPLLDTEAFF
d_gene: TRBD1; abundance: many; j_gene: TRBJ2-2; v_gene: TRBV7-6; CDR3nt: TGTGCCAGCAGCTATTGGAGTGGGACAGAGACTTACACCGGGGAGCTGTTTTTT; CDR3aa: CASSYWSGTETYTGELFF
d_gene: -; abundance: -; j_gene: TRBJ1-2; v_gene: TRBV12-3/TRBV12-4; CDR3nt: TGTGCCAGCATCAACTCCAACCTCCACAAAGATGGCTACACCTTC; CDR3aa: CASINSNLHKDGYTF
d_gene: TRBD1; abundance: -; j_gene: TRBJ1-5; v_gene: TRBV7-9; CDR3nt: TGTGCCAGCCTTGGAGGACAGGGAAGCAGTAGCAATCAGCCCCAGCATTTT; CDR3aa: CASLGGQGSSSNQPQHF
d_gene: TRBD1; abundance: -; j_gene: TRBJ2-1; v_gene: TRBV12-3/TRBV12-4; CDR3nt: TGTGCCAACAGCAGAACCGGGACAGGGGACAATGAGCAGTTCTTC; CDR3aa: CANSRTGTGDNEQFF
d_gene: -; abundance: -; j_gene: TRBJ2-6; v_gene: TRBV7-2; CDR3nt: TGTGCCAGCACCCCCAGCATGGCCAGGGTCCTGACTTTC; CDR3aa: CASTPSMARVLTF
d_gene: -; abundance: -; j_gene: TRBJ1-4; v_gene: TRBV9; CDR3nt: TGTGCCAGCAGCGACTACCACTCGCGGGAGTCCATTGAAAAACTGTTTTTT; CDR3aa: CASSDYHSRESIEKLFF
d_gene: -; abundance: -; j_gene: TRBJ1-2; v_gene: TRBV12-5; CDR3nt: TGTGCTAGTGGTTTTGAGTCGGGCGAGGGGAATCACTATGGCTACACCTTC; CDR3aa: CASGFESGEGNHYGYTF
d_gene: TRBD2; abundance: -; j_gene: TRBJ2-3; v_gene: TRBV25-1; CDR3nt: TGTGCCAGCAGTACTACAACAGGGACTAGGGGCCGACAATGGGTAGATACGCAGTATTTT; CDR3aa: CASSTTTGTRGRQWVDTQYF
d_gene: -; abundance: -; j_gene: TRBJ2-3; v_gene: TRBV27; CDR3nt: TGTGCCAGCAGTTTAGGTCACCTTCGAGATACGCAGTATTTT; CDR3aa: CASSLGHLRDTQYF
d_gene: TRBD1; abundance: few; j_gene: TRBJ2-2; v_gene: TRBV25-1; CDR3nt: TGTGCCAGCAGAGACAGGGGGCATGTCGGGGAGCTGTTTTTT; CDR3aa: CASRDRGHVGELFF
d_gene: TRBD1; abundance: -; j_gene: TRBJ1-4; v_gene: TRBV3-1; CDR3nt: TGTGCCAGCAGCACCCGACAGGGCCTCGATGAAAAACTGTTTTTT; CDR3aa: CASSTRQGLDEKLFF
d_gene: -; abundance: many; j_gene: TRBJ1-6; v_gene: TRBV27; CDR3nt: TGTGCCAGCAGTTTATTTGGCAGCAATTCACCCCTCCACTTT; CDR3aa: CASSLFGSNSPLHF
d_gene: TRBD2; abundance: few; j_gene: TRBJ2-1; v_gene: TRBV7-6; CDR3nt: TGTGCCAGCAGCTTAGAACTGCGGGGGTTACGGTCCTACAATGAGCAGTTCTTC; CDR3aa: CASSLELRGLRSYNEQFF
d_gene: -; abundance: -; j_gene: TRBJ2-1; v_gene: TRBV7-8; CDR3nt: TGTGCCAGCAGCTATAGCGCGGGGGCTTACAATGAGCAGTTCTTC; CDR3aa: CASSYSAGAYNEQFF
d_gene: TRBD1; abundance: few; j_gene: TRBJ2-1; v_gene: TRBV27; CDR3nt: TGTGCCAGCAGTCCCGGGACAGGGGGCGTTGATTACAATGAGCAGTTCTTC; CDR3aa: CASSPGTGGVDYNEQFF
d_gene: TRBD1; abundance: few; j_gene: TRBJ1-1; v_gene: TRBV7-2; CDR3nt: TGTGCCAGCAGCTTAGAATGGGACAGGGGGCAGGCGGAAGCTTTCTTT; CDR3aa: CASSLEWDRGQAEAFF
d_gene: -; abundance: -; j_gene: TRBJ2-4; v_gene: TRBV11-2; CDR3nt: TGTGCCAGCAGCTTAGATCTGGTTAGGCGGGGGCTTTCGAACATTCAGTACTTC; CDR3aa: CASSLDLVRRGLSNIQYF
d_gene: -; abundance: many; j_gene: TRBJ2-7; v_gene: TRBV6-1; CDR3nt: TGTGCCAGCAGTGGGGTATGGCTGGACGCCTACGAGCAGTACTTC; CDR3aa: CASSGVWLDAYEQYF
d_gene: -; abundance: -; j_gene: TRBJ1-3; v_gene: TRBV6-6; CDR3nt: TGTGCCAACAGTCACGGGACCGGGACTCCTGGAAACACCATATATTTT; CDR3aa: CANSHGTGTPGNTIYF
d_gene: -; abundance: -; j_gene: TRBJ2-3; v_gene: TRBV29-1; CDR3nt: TGCAGCCCGGGGAGACTCACAGATACGCAGTATTTT; CDR3aa: CSPGRLTDTQYF
d_gene: TRBD1; abundance: -; j_gene: TRBJ2-6; v_gene: TRBV29-1; CDR3nt: TGCAGCGTGAAGATATCCGGGACAGGGAAAAACGCTGGGGCCAACGTCCTGACTTTC; CDR3aa: CSVKISGTGKNAGANVLTF
d_gene: TRBD1; abundance: -; j_gene: TRBJ2-2; v_gene: TRBV5-5; CDR3nt: TGTGCCAGCAGAACCGGGACAGGGAGGATCGGGGAGCTGTTTTTT; CDR3aa: CASRTGTGRIGELFF
d_gene: TRBD1; abundance: -; j_gene: TRBJ1-2; v_gene: TRBV15; CDR3nt: TGTGCCACCAGCGGAGGGACAGGGGGGATTCGTGGCTACACCTTC; CDR3aa: CATSGGTGGIRGYTF
d_gene: -; abundance: -; j_gene: TRBJ2-7; v_gene: TRBV7-9; CDR3nt: TGTGCCAGCAGCTTTCCGGGGGAGGGGGTGTACGAGCAGTACTTC; CDR3aa: CASSFPGEGVYEQYF
d_gene: -; abundance: few; j_gene: TRBJ1-4; v_gene: TRBV4-2; CDR3nt: TGTGCCAGCAGCCAACCGGAAACTAATGAAAAACTGTTTTTT; CDR3aa: CASSQPETNEKLFF
d_gene: TRBD1; abundance: -; j_gene: TRBJ1-1; v_gene: TRBV6-6; CDR3nt: TGTGCCAGCAGTTACTCGCTGTCCTCCCTTATTGTCCCCCGACAGGGCGGAGGGGACACTGAAGCTTTCTTT; CDR3aa: CASSYSLSSLIVPRQGGGDTEAFF
d_gene: TRBD1; abundance: few; j_gene: TRBJ2-5; v_gene: TRBV7-2; CDR3nt: TGTGCCAGCACCCGTCCGGGACAGGGGAAAGAGACCCAGTACTTC; CDR3aa: CASTRPGQGKETQYF
d_gene: -; abundance: few; j_gene: TRBJ2-1; v_gene: TRBV6-1; CDR3nt: TGTGCCAGCAGAGAGATGTCGGGGATAGATGAGCAGTTCTTC; CDR3aa: CASREMSGIDEQFF
d_gene: -; abundance: -; j_gene: TRBJ2-3; v_gene: TRBV15; CDR3nt: TGTGCCACCAGCGGCTTGGGTAACGGGTTGTATGGAACAGATACGCAGTATTTT; CDR3aa: CATSGLGNGLYGTDTQYF
d_gene: TRBD1; abundance: few; j_gene: TRBJ1-3; v_gene: TRBV5-5; CDR3nt: TGTGCCAGCAGCTCCCGGGACAGTGGACGGCCTGGAAACACCATATATTTT; CDR3aa: CASSSRDSGRPGNTIYF
d_gene: TRBD2; abundance: -; j_gene: TRBJ2-5; v_gene: TRBV5-6; CDR3nt: TGTGCCAGCAGCTCGCCGGGACTAGCGGGGGGGCTCGAGACCCAGTACTTC; CDR3aa: CASSSPGLAGGLETQYF
d_gene: TRBD2; abundance: -; j_gene: TRBJ2-2; v_gene: TRBV10-3; CDR3nt: TGTGCCATCAGAAGCGGGGGGACGAACACCGGGGAGCTGTTTTTT; CDR3aa: CAIRSGGTNTGELFF
d_gene: -; abundance: -; j_gene: TRBJ1-6; v_gene: TRBV7-9; CDR3nt: TGTGCCAGCAGCCCTCCCGGGAACATTCACCCCTCCACCCTCCACTTT; CDR3aa: CASSPPGNIHPSTLHF
d_gene: -; abundance: few; j_gene: TRBJ1-5; v_gene: TRBV15; CDR3nt: TGTGCCACCCGTCCCCCAGGGGATCAGCCCCAGCATTTT; CDR3aa: CATRPPGDQPQHF
d_gene: -; abundance: few; j_gene: TRBJ2-7; v_gene: TRBV27; CDR3nt: TGTGCCAGCAGTACCTGGGACGGGTCCTACGAGCAGTACTTC; CDR3aa: CASSTWDGSYEQYF
d_gene: TRBD1; abundance: -; j_gene: TRBJ1-5; v_gene: TRBV27; CDR3nt: TGTGCCAGCAGTTCCTTGACAGGGGGTAGCAATCAGCCCCAGCATTTT; CDR3aa: CASSSLTGGSNQPQHF
d_gene: TRBD2; abundance: once; j_gene: TRBJ2-7; v_gene: TRBV7-9; CDR3nt: TGTGCCAGCAGCCCTAAAAGCGGGGGGCGCTTCTACGAGCAGTACTTC; CDR3aa: CASSPKSGGRFYEQYF
d_gene: TRBD2; abundance: few; j_gene: TRBJ2-3; v_gene: TRBV6-1; CDR3nt: TGTGCCAGCAGCCCCGGGTCTGCGGGGGGCACAGATACGCAGTATTTT; CDR3aa: CASSPGSAGGTDTQYF
d_gene: -; abundance: few; j_gene: TRBJ1-5; v_gene: TRBV6-2/TRBV6-3; CDR3nt: TGTGCCAGGATTCCGGGATATAGCAATCAGCCCCAGCATTTT; CDR3aa: CARIPGYSNQPQHF
d_gene: -; abundance: few; j_gene: TRBJ2-7; v_gene: TRBV15; CDR3nt: TGTGCCACCAGCAGCGTGGTCAGGACAGCCTACGAGCAGTACTTC; CDR3aa: CATSSVVRTAYEQYF
d_gene: TRBD1; abundance: few; j_gene: TRBJ1-5; v_gene: TRBV7-7; CDR3nt: TGTGCTAGCAATCCGTCGGTGGACAGGGTCGATCAGCCCCAGCATTTT; CDR3aa: CASNPSVDRVDQPQHF
d_gene: -; abundance: few; j_gene: TRBJ1-1; v_gene: TRBV6-2/TRBV6-3; CDR3nt: TGTGCCAGCAGCCCGGACGTGATAGTGAACACTGAAGCTTTCTTT; CDR3aa: CASSPDVIVNTEAFF
d_gene: -; abundance: -; j_gene: TRBJ1-2; v_gene: TRBV5-8; CDR3nt: TGTGCCAGCAGCCACCGGGTTCATAACTATGGCTACACCTTC; CDR3aa: CASSHRVHNYGYTF
d_gene: TRBD1; abundance: many; j_gene: TRBJ2-1; v_gene: TRBV7-2; CDR3nt: TGTGCCAGCAGCAAAGGACAGGCCCTGTTTCGCGACAATGAGCAGTTCTTC; CDR3aa: CASSKGQALFRDNEQFF
d_gene: TRBD2; abundance: many; j_gene: TRBJ2-1; v_gene: TRBV11-1; CDR3nt: TGTGCCAGCAGCTTAGAGGAGGGACTAGCGGACAATGAGCAGTTCTTC; CDR3aa: CASSLEEGLADNEQFF
d_gene: -; abundance: -; j_gene: TRBJ1-2; v_gene: TRBV9; CDR3nt: TGTGCCAGCAGCCCTCGACACAGTGACTACACCTTC; CDR3aa: CASSPRHSDYTF
d_gene: -; abundance: many; j_gene: TRBJ2-5; v_gene: TRBV7-6; CDR3nt: TGTGCCAGCAGCCAGAGGGATGCGGGTCAAGAGACCCAGTACTTC; CDR3aa: CASSQRDAGQETQYF
d_gene: -; abundance: -; j_gene: TRBJ1-3; v_gene: TRBV2; CDR3nt: TGTGCCAGCAGTGAAGCAGGGGGTAGAAACACCATATATTTT; CDR3aa: CASSEAGGRNTIYF
d_gene: -; abundance: few; j_gene: TRBJ2-7; v_gene: TRBV12-3/TRBV12-4; CDR3nt: TGTGCCAGCAGTTTAGACTCGGACAGAACCTACGAGCAGTACTTC; CDR3aa: CASSLDSDRTYEQYF
d_gene: -; abundance: few; j_gene: TRBJ1-1; v_gene: TRBV6-5; CDR3nt: TGTGCCAGCAGTTACTCGATTCAAGTAGAGGGATACACTGAAGCTTTCTTT; CDR3aa: CASSYSIQVEGYTEAFF